The clone carrying this T cell receptor (beta chain) occurred a few times. This specimen comes from a study of blood T cell repertoires in COVID-19. Study-level information: Donors in the United States, Italy and Spain gave samples during acute or convalescent COVID-19.

The CDR3 is 13 amino acids. In germline, CDR1 is PRHDT, CDR2 FYEKMQ (reference sequence). The V gene lost 5 bases and the J gene lost 5 bases, with 13 bases spanning the gap. Cohort placement rested on clinical history that participants reported themselves. The method was immunoSEQ multiplex PCR; TCRdb's version includes in-frame clones alone and lacks a portion of them. The data contain about 140,000 clones, approximately 79% of them singletons. The source is a woman aged 50 to 65 who had recovered from COVID-19. The gene calls are TRBV13 and TRBJ2-7, with D possibly being TRBD2 (5 bases). Sequencing used PBMCs or T cells enriched from blood (not recorded which). The CDR3: CASSGSSVHEQYF. The CDR3 DNA follows: TGTGCCAGCAGCGGGAGTTCAGTCCACGAGCAGTACTTC.